The 3 T cell receptor beta chains below all came from one sample that was sequenced in a study of regulatory T cells in long-lasting Graves disease. To make TCR beta libraries, researchers used iRepertoire HTBI primers and Arm-PCR of CDR3 regions. TCRdb fed the multiplex PCR reads into MiXCR, producing one record per CDR3 protein. Among hundreds of thousands of distinct CDR3 sequences, around 21% were seen once, and the ten largest hold over 7.5%. Documented time point: persistent/refractory GD, antithyroid drugs over 5 years with positive TRAb. PBMC-derived RNA was used for the TCR library. The starting material was peripheral blood mononuclear cells (PBMCs), obtained when the disease was refractory, from a patient treated with antithyroid drugs. The source of these receptors is a female donor with Graves disease.

This sequence joins TRBV3-1 and TRBJ2-7; TRBD1 matches 8 bases. This CDR3 has 13 amino acids. Germline-derived CDR1 and CDR2 are LGHDT and YNNKEL (reference sequence). V lost 3 bases and J lost 8; bases outside the gene matches: 6. The CDR3 nucleotides read TGTGCCAGCAGCCAGGCCAGGGGGCGCAAGCAGTACTTC. It specifies CASSQARGRKQYF.

Points on this clonotype: A far larger clone is a single base away, which makes a read error likely. The chain links TRBV2 to TRBJ2-7; D possibly uses TRBD1 or TRBD2 (5 bases each). V was clipped by 8 bases and J by 2 bases, with 22 bases between them. This CDR3 comprises 16 residues. Germline V gives CDR1 SNHLY, CDR2 FYNNEI. Here the CDR3 reads CASGPYRDAVTYEQYF. The CDR3 DNA reads as TGTGCCAGCGGCCCCTATCGGGACGCGGTTACCTACGAGCAGTACTTC.

This clonotype appeared a few times. The rearrangement joins TRBV5-5 to TRBJ1-1; 10 positions match TRBD1. Germline CDR1 is SGHKS and CDR2 is YYEKEE (reference sequence). After removal of 6 bases from V and 0 bases from J, the junction contained 11 bases not matched to a gene. The CDR3 extends over 17 amino acids. The CDR3 sequence: CASTRGGQGPMNTEAFF. CDR3 coding DNA: TGTGCCAGCACCCGGGGGGGACAGGGGCCAATGAACACTGAAGCTTTCTTT.